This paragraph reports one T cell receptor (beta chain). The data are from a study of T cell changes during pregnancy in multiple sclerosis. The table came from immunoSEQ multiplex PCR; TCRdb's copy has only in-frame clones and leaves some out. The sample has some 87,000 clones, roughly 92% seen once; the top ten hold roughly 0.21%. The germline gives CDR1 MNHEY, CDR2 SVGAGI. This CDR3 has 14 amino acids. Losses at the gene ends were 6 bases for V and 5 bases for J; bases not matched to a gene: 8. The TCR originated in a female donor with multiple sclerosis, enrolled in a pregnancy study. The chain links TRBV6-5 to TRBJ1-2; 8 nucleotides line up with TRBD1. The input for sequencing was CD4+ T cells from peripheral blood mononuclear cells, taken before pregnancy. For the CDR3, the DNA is TGTGCCAGCAGCCCGGGACAGGCCCGGTATGGCTACACCTTC. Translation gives CASSPGQARYGYTF.